These 20 T cell receptor beta chains originate from one sample sequenced in a study of cytomegalovirus exposure and HLA in healthy donors. Primers included in the PCR were 60 Vbeta and 13 Jbeta primers. The data were produced by immunoSEQ multiplex PCR, yet TCRdb's version contains in-frame clones alone and is incomplete. The sample has approximately 200,000 clones; just under 75% are singletons. The material sequenced was PBMCs. The origin of the receptors is a man aged 25-45 years in good health and CMV-seropositive.

This chain uses TRBV5-1 with TRBJ2-3; 9 bases map to TRBD2. Germline CDR1 reads SGHRS; CDR2 reads YFSETQ. V lost 4 bases and J lost 0; bases outside the gene matches: 6. CDR3 length: 16 amino acids. The CDR3, as DNA: TGCGCCAGCAGCACCGGAGCGGGGGGTAGCACAGATACGCAGTATTTT. Amino acids: CASSTGAGGSTDTQYF.

This clone has only a few counts. V usage is TRBV7-6 and J usage is TRBJ1-3; 9 positions match TRBD1. J lost 11 bases, V lost 5 bases, and 4 bases had no gene match. The CDR3 loop spans 12 amino acids. Germline V gene data show CDR1 as SGHVS and CDR2 as FNYEAQ. DNA for the CDR3: TGTGCCAGCAGCCCTCGGACAGGGGCCATATATTTT. Its protein product is CASSPRTGAIYF.

V usage is TRBV7-2 and J usage is TRBJ2-1, with D unresolved. Germline CDR1 and CDR2: SGHTA and FQGNSA. Between the trimmed V and J ends, which lost 4 bases and 0 bases, there was a span of 13 bases. CDR3 length: 16 amino acids. The CDR3 region is CASSSPLRGSYNEQFF. The CDR3, as DNA: TGTGCCAGCAGCTCCCCTTTGAGAGGCTCCTACAATGAGCAGTTCTTC.

The chain carries TRBV4-3 and TRBJ2-3; a possible D gene is TRBD2 (5 bases). Germline loops: CDR1 LGHNA, CDR2 YSLEER. Deletions cut 0 bases from V and 4 bases from J, with 17 bases between. This CDR3 is 17 amino acids long. CDR3: CASSQDIRGTLPDTQYF. The DNA for the CDR3 is TGCGCCAGCAGCCAAGATATCCGGGGAACCCTCCCAGATACGCAGTATTTT.

The genes are TRBV27 and TRBJ1-1; 9 positions agree with TRBD1. CDR3 length: 13 amino acids. J gave up 5 bases and V 10 bases, and 8 bases lay outside the gene matches. Looked up from germline, CDR1 is MNHEY and CDR2 is SMNVEV (reference sequence). CDR3 sequence reads: CATASGQGTEAFF. The CDR3 DNA follows: TGTGCCACCGCTTCAGGACAGGGGACTGAAGCTTTCTTT.

This chain joins TRBV5-6 and TRBJ1-3; D is unresolved. The CDR3 covers 14 residues. The V gene lost 3 bases and the J gene lost 4 bases, with 11 bases spanning the gap. Germline CDR1 reads SGHDT; CDR2 reads YYEEEE. The CDR3 DNA reads as TGTGCCAGCAGCTCCACTGCTACCGGAAACACCATATATTTT. Its protein product is CASSSTATGNTIYF.

The chain couples TRBV5-1 to TRBJ2-5; 16 bases fit TRBD2. Trimming at V came to 4 bases and at J to 7 bases, leaving 13 bases not matched to a gene. The length of the CDR3 is 18 residues. Looked up from germline, CDR1 is SGHRS and CDR2 is YFSETQ. CDR3 sequence (DNA): TGCGCCAGCAGCCAATCCGGGACTAGCGGGAGGGGGAGTAGGACCCAGTACTTC. Translated, it gives CASSQSGTSGRGSRTQYF.

This sequence joins TRBV7-9 and TRBJ1-5; TRBD1 matches 7 bases. Germline V CDR1 and CDR2: SEHNR, FQNEAQ (reference sequence). CDR3 length: 13 residues. Trimming at V came to 1 base and at J to 7 bases, leaving 1 base not matched to a gene. CDR3 in amino acids: CASSLGDSQPQHF. CDR3 DNA sequence: TGTGCCAGCAGCTTAGGGGACAGCCAGCCCCAGCATTTT.

J is TRBJ2-3 and V is TRBV12-5; a weak D match, TRBD2 (6 bases). V lost 6 bases to trimming and J lost 0 bases, with 10 bases between them. The CDR3 loop spans 14 amino acids. Germline loops: CDR1 LGHNT, CDR2 FRNRAP. In DNA form, the CDR3 reads TGTGCTAGTGGCCCTGGGGGGAGCACAGATACGCAGTATTTT. Its protein product is CASGPGGSTDTQYF.

Many counts were recorded for this clone. This sequence joins TRBV5-4 and TRBJ2-1, with D perhaps TRBD2 (7 bases). Per germline, CDR1 SGHNT and CDR2 YYREEE (reference sequence). V lost 4 bases and J lost 7, with 15 bases in between. The CDR3 has 14 amino acids. Here the CDR3 reads CASSRPGGRNEQFF. The CDR3 nucleotides are TGTGCCAGCAGCCGCCCGGGGGGCCGGAATGAGCAGTTCTTC.

The chain links TRBV7-9 to TRBJ2-2, with 9 bases identical to TRBD1. CDR1 and CDR2 from the germline V gene are SEHNR and FQNEAQ (reference sequence). J gave up 3 bases and V 9 bases, and 5 bases lay outside the gene matches. The CDR3 covers 14 residues. The DNA for the CDR3 is TGTGCCAGTTCGACAGGGGGAGACACCGGGGAGCTGTTTTTT. Its protein is CASSTGGDTGELFF.

Only a few counts were recorded for this clone. The rearrangement joins TRBV5-5 to TRBJ2-5; D possibly corresponds to TRBD1 (6 bases). Germline values: CDR1 SGHKS, CDR2 YYEKEE (reference sequence). CDR3 length equals 15 residues. V lost 4 bases and J lost 4, with 17 bases in between. Here the CDR3 reads CASSPRQGIGETQYF. In DNA form, the CDR3 reads TGTGCCAGCAGCCCCAGGCAGGGGATAGGAGAGACCCAGTACTTC.

The chain recombines TRBV7-2 with TRBJ2-3; 7 nucleotides agree with TRBD2. V lost 5 bases, J lost 6 bases, and 8 bases stayed unmatched. This CDR3 region has 14 residues. Germline V gene data show CDR1 as SGHTA and CDR2 as FQGNSA. CDR3 in amino acids: CASSGGLVIDTQYF. CDR3 sequence (DNA): TGTGCCAGCAGCGGCGGACTAGTGATCGATACGCAGTATTTT. Complete variable domain (other parts from reference TRBV7-2 and TRBJ2-3): GAGVSQSPSNKVTEKGKDVELRCDPISGHTALYWYRQSLGQGLEFLIYFQGNSAPDKSGLPSDRFSAERTGGSVSTLTIQRTQQEDSAVYLCASSGGLVIDTQYFGPGTRLTVL.

The chain has TRBV30 and TRBJ1-5; D not certain. Trimming removed 2 bases from V and 3 bases from J, with 8 bases in between. Germline CDR1 and CDR2: GTSNPN and SVGIG (reference sequence). The CDR3 totals 13 residues. The CDR3 sequence is CAWSKQTNQPQHF. CDR3 sequence (DNA): TGTGCCTGGAGTAAACAAACCAATCAGCCCCAGCATTTT.

This chain uses TRBV6-5 with TRBJ1-2; maybe TRBD1 (6 bases). The CDR3 covers 14 residues. Trimming removed 5 bases at V and 4 bases at J, with 14 bases between. CDR1 and CDR2 (germline): MNHEY, SVGAGI. CDR3: CASSELGGVYGYTF. DNA of the CDR3: TGTGCCAGCAGTGAACTAGGGGGAGTCTATGGCTACACCTTC.

This chain connects TRBV5-4 to TRBJ1-4; D gene uncertain. This CDR3 comprises 12 residues. Trimming took off 5 bases at V and 5 bases at J, with 7 bases between the two ends. The germline CDR1 and CDR2 sequences are SGHNT and YYREEE (reference sequence). The CDR3 loop is CASSDKNEKLFF. The CDR3 bases are TGTGCCAGCAGTGACAAGAATGAAAAACTGTTTTTT.

This clone was detected only once. A junction boundary mismatches the germline segment, possibly from a read error. The V and J genes are TRBV7-7 and TRBJ2-1; 12 nucleotides align to TRBD2. Germline V CDR1 and CDR2: SSHAT, FNYEAQ (reference sequence). CDR3 length: 16 residues. The DNA of the CDR3 is TGTGCTAGCAGCCGAGGGACTAGCGGGTCCTACAATGAGCAGTTCTTC. Amino acid sequence: CASSRGTSGSYNEQFF.

This clone was counted between two and nine times. The chain combines TRBV2 with TRBJ2-5; a possible D gene is TRBD2 (6 bases). Germline CDR1 SNHLY, CDR2 FYNNEI. V lost 6 bases and J 2 bases, leaving 13 bases between the germline ends. The CDR3 spans 14 residues. The CDR3 is CASSGDWGQETQYF. CDR3 in DNA: TGTGCCAGCAGCGGGGACTGGGGTCAAGAGACCCAGTACTTC.

The chain recombines TRBV6-5 with TRBJ2-5; D perhaps matches TRBD2 (6 bases). Germline V lookup: CDR1 MNHEY, CDR2 SVGAGI. V gave up 2 bases and J gave up 9 bases, with 13 bases separating them. This CDR3 comprises 13 residues. CDR3 loop: CASSYGTQEAQYF. CDR3 DNA sequence: TGTGCCAGCAGTTACGGGACTCAGGAGGCCCAGTACTTC.

The chain recombines TRBV7-2 with TRBJ2-2; 7 nucleotides agree with TRBD2. Germline lookup yields CDR1 SGHTA and CDR2 FQGNSA. The ends lost 5 bases at V and 3 bases at J; junction bases unmatched: 6. The CDR3 runs 15 residues. The CDR3 loop reads CASSPRAGHTGELFF. The CDR3 DNA reads TGTGCCAGCAGCCCCAGAGCGGGACACACCGGGGAGCTGTTTTTT.